The rows below give T cell receptor beta chains drawn from one sample of a study of blood T cell repertoires in COVID-19. The table came from immunoSEQ multiplex PCR; TCRdb's copy has only in-frame clones and leaves some out. The repertoire includes around 160,000 clones, roughly four fifths of them detected once, and approximately 10% sits in the top ten. The specimen was peripheral blood. The origin of the receptors is a human donor in a cohort sampled during active COVID-19. CDR3s include the opening cysteine and the closing phenylalanine or tryptophan. The order of the fields is D gene, V gene, J gene, clone size, CDR3 protein, CDR3 DNA. The D gene is left open where the match is weak. Clone size, where shown, is once, few, many, or a class for clones that have expanded.

D: NA
V: TRBV4-3
J: TRBJ1-5
size: NA
CDR3: CASSQDRVYQPQHF
DNA: TGCGCCAGCAGCCAAGATCGAGTATATCAGCCCCAGCATTTT

D: TRBD1
V: TRBV19
J: TRBJ2-7
size: NA
CDR3: CASSTPRTGPRYEQYF
DNA: TGTGCCAGTAGTACTCCGAGGACAGGTCCCCGCTACGAGCAGTACTTC

D: TRBD1
V: TRBV10-3
J: TRBJ2-2
size: NA
CDR3: CAISVSSATGVTGELFF
DNA: TGTGCCATCAGTGTGTCTAGCGCGACAGGGGTTACCGGGGAGCTGTTTTTT

D: TRBD2
V: TRBV19
J: TRBJ2-3
size: NA
CDR3: CASSILPQGALAGATDTQYF
DNA: TGTGCCAGTAGTATACTCCCCCAAGGGGCTCTAGCGGGGGCCACAGATACGCAGTATTTT

D: NA
V: TRBV18
J: TRBJ1-5
size: few
CDR3: CASSPVESNQPQHF
DNA: TGTGCCAGCTCACCAGTAGAAAGCAATCAGCCCCAGCATTTT

D: TRBD2
V: TRBV7-3
J: TRBJ2-2
size: NA
CDR3: CASSEYPGLAGSSSGELFF
DNA: TGTGCCAGCAGCGAATACCCGGGACTAGCGGGATCGTCGTCCGGGGAGCTGTTTTTT

D: NA
V: TRBV10-3
J: TRBJ2-3
size: NA
CDR3: CAISEAYNTQYF
DNA: TGTGCCATCAGTGAAGCCTATAATACGCAGTATTTT

D: TRBD1
V: TRBV29-1
J: TRBJ1-4
size: few
CDR3: CSVERYGQGRTNEKLFF
DNA: TGCAGCGTGGAGAGGTATGGACAGGGAAGGACTAATGAAAAACTGTTTTTT

D: NA
V: TRBV15
J: TRBJ2-3
size: NA
CDR3: CATSRDRGLSTDTQYF
DNA: TGTGCCACCAGCAGAGATCGCGGACTTAGCACAGATACGCAGTATTTT

D: NA
V: TRBV27
J: TRBJ1-1
size: NA
CDR3: CASSLLGGGNTEAFF
DNA: TGTGCCAGCAGTCTTCTTGGGGGGGGGAACACTGAAGCTTTCTTT

D: NA
V: TRBV7-5
J: TRBJ1-3
size: once
CDR3: CARRKDRQSGNTIYF
DNA: TGTGCCAGAAGGAAGGACAGGCAATCTGGAAACACCATATATTTT

D: TRBD2
V: TRBV7-8
J: TRBJ2-1
size: few
CDR3: CASSGTSGRATDEQFF
DNA: TGTGCCAGCAGCGGTACTAGCGGGAGGGCCACCGATGAGCAGTTCTTC

D: NA
V: TRBV6-5
J: TRBJ2-7
size: NA
CDR3: CASSSIGGNEQYF
DNA: TGTGCCAGCAGCTCTATTGGGGGGAACGAGCAGTACTTC

D: TRBD2
V: TRBV27
J: TRBJ2-7
size: NA
CDR3: CASSSPRWVAGDPSSYEQYF
DNA: TGTGCCAGCAGTTCCCCCCGATGGGTAGCGGGGGACCCGAGCTCCTACGAGCAGTACTTC

D: TRBD2
V: TRBV4-1
J: TRBJ2-1
size: NA
CDR3: CASSQGGSSYNEQFF
DNA: TGCGCCAGCAGCCAAGGCGGGAGTTCCTACAATGAGCAGTTCTTC

D: TRBD1
V: TRBV19
J: TRBJ1-4
size: few
CDR3: CAASTGFEKLFF
DNA: TGTGCCGCGTCGACAGGGTTTGAAAAACTGTTTTTT

D: NA
V: TRBV6-5
J: TRBJ1-1
size: once
CDR3: CASRRTNSNTEAFF
DNA: TGTGCCAGCAGAAGGACAAACTCGAACACTGAAGCTTTCTTT

D: TRBD1
V: TRBV19
J: TRBJ1-2
size: NA
CDR3: CASNPTGAFDYGYTF
DNA: TGTGCCAGTAACCCGACAGGGGCTTTTGACTATGGCTACACCTTC

D: TRBD1
V: TRBV7-2
J: TRBJ1-3
size: NA
CDR3: CASSLRAGGNTIYF
DNA: TGTGCCAGCAGCTTAAGGGCAGGGGGCAACACCATATATTTT

D: NA
V: TRBV5-5
J: TRBJ1-4
size: NA
CDR3: CASRRQGGGEKLFF
DNA: TGTGCCAGCAGGCGGCAGGGAGGCGGTGAAAAACTGTTTTTT

D: NA
V: TRBV4-3
J: TRBJ1-5
size: few
CDR3: CASSQATGYQPQHF
DNA: TGCGCCAGCAGCCAAGCTACAGGGTATCAGCCCCAGCATTTT

D: TRBD1
V: TRBV5-1
J: TRBJ1-1
size: NA
CDR3: CASSLARQGIINTEAFF
DNA: TGCGCCAGCAGCTTGGCGAGACAGGGGATTATTAACACTGAAGCTTTCTTT

D: TRBD1
V: TRBV6-5
J: TRBJ1-6
size: few
CDR3: CASRHTGGPLHF
DNA: TGTGCCAGCAGACATACAGGGGGCCCCCTCCACTTT

D: NA
V: TRBV2
J: TRBJ1-6
size: medium-sized
CDR3: CASRPDATGNSPLHF
DNA: TGTGCCAGCAGGCCCGACGCAACAGGGAATTCACCCCTCCACTTT

D: TRBD2
V: TRBV7-6
J: TRBJ2-1
size: NA
CDR3: CASSLWSGRTDEQFF
DNA: TGTGCCAGCAGCTTATGGAGCGGGAGAACCGATGAGCAGTTCTTC

D: TRBD1
V: TRBV6-2/TRBV6-3
J: TRBJ2-7
size: NA
CDR3: CASSSTDPGQGAWSYEQYF
DNA: TGTGCCAGCAGTTCCACAGACCCGGGACAGGGGGCCTGGTCCTACGAGCAGTACTTC

D: TRBD2
V: TRBV30
J: TRBJ2-5
size: once
CDR3: CAWKTGTTASETQYF
DNA: TGTGCCTGGAAAACCGGGACTACCGCCTCGGAGACCCAGTACTTC

D: TRBD2
V: TRBV6-2/TRBV6-3
J: TRBJ2-1
size: NA
CDR3: CASSYEVRTGLAENEQFF
DNA: TGTGCCAGCAGTTACGAGGTACGGACCGGACTAGCGGAGAATGAGCAGTTCTTC

D: TRBD2
V: TRBV28
J: TRBJ2-1
size: NA
CDR3: CASSRAGGPDNEQFF
DNA: TGTGCCAGCAGCCGAGCGGGAGGGCCGGATAATGAGCAGTTCTTC

D: TRBD2
V: TRBV7-2
J: TRBJ2-4
size: once
CDR3: CASSLFRGGLGKNIQYF
DNA: TGTGCCAGCAGCTTATTTCGGGGGGGGCTTGGCAAAAACATTCAGTACTTC

D: NA
V: TRBV2
J: TRBJ2-5
size: few
CDR3: CASSQDWIQETQYF
DNA: TGTGCCAGCAGCCAGGACTGGATACAAGAGACCCAGTACTTC

D: NA
V: TRBV5-6
J: TRBJ2-7
size: NA
CDR3: CASSPLGIGAGGNEQYF
DNA: TGTGCCAGCAGCCCCCTGGGGATTGGGGCAGGGGGGAACGAGCAGTACTTC

D: TRBD1
V: TRBV4-3
J: TRBJ1-4
size: NA
CDR3: CASSQELRQGGTKLFF
DNA: TGCGCCAGCAGCCAAGAATTACGACAGGGCGGCACAAAACTGTTTTTT

D: NA
V: TRBV30
J: TRBJ2-7
size: NA
CDR3: CAWRGLSYEQYF
DNA: TGTGCCTGGAGGGGCCTCTCCTACGAGCAGTACTTC

D: NA
V: TRBV30
J: TRBJ1-1
size: NA
CDR3: CATAGTANTEAFF
DNA: TGTGCCACCGCGGGGACCGCGAACACTGAAGCTTTCTTT

D: NA
V: TRBV6-6
J: TRBJ1-3
size: NA
CDR3: CASSYSGQGQGNTIYF
DNA: TGTGCCAGCAGTTACTCTGGGCAGGGACAAGGAAACACCATATATTTT

D: NA
V: TRBV28
J: TRBJ1-4
size: NA
CDR3: CASSTTVPNEKLFF
DNA: TGTGCCAGCAGTACGACTGTTCCTAATGAAAAACTGTTTTTT

D: TRBD1
V: TRBV6-1
J: TRBJ1-4
size: NA
CDR3: CASSDQGARKKLFF
DNA: TGTGCCAGCAGTGACCAGGGGGCGCGTAAAAAACTGTTTTTT

D: TRBD1
V: TRBV5-1
J: TRBJ1-2
size: NA
CDR3: CASSLGQGAGYTF
DNA: TGCGCCAGCAGCTTGGGACAGGGGGCTGGCTACACCTTC

D: NA
V: TRBV7-9
J: TRBJ2-1
size: NA
CDR3: CASSLALGGGSNEQFF
DNA: TGTGCCAGCAGCTTAGCACTTGGGGGCGGATCGAATGAGCAGTTCTTC

D: TRBD1
V: TRBV18
J: TRBJ2-7
size: NA
CDR3: CASSPGTGGDEQYF
DNA: TGTGCCAGCTCACCAGGGACAGGGGGAGACGAGCAGTACTTC

D: TRBD1
V: TRBV7-2
J: TRBJ1-3
size: once
CDR3: CASSLVSGTGHGNTIYF
DNA: TGTGCCAGCAGCTTAGTTTCTGGGACAGGGCACGGAAACACCATATATTTT

D: NA
V: TRBV28
J: TRBJ1-3
size: NA
CDR3: CASSPGFSGNTIYF
DNA: TGTGCCAGCAGCCCAGGATTCTCTGGAAACACCATATATTTT

D: TRBD1
V: TRBV30
J: TRBJ2-5
size: NA
CDR3: CAWRGQGYGTQYF
DNA: TGTGCCTGGAGGGGACAGGGGTATGGGACCCAGTACTTC

D: NA
V: TRBV27
J: TRBJ2-2
size: NA
CDR3: CARSLCWQENTGELFF
DNA: TGTGCCAGGAGTTTATGCTGGCAGGAGAACACCGGGGAGCTGTTTTTT

D: NA
V: TRBV6-5
J: TRBJ2-7
size: NA
CDR3: CASSYSGAGSYEQYF
DNA: TGTGCCAGCAGTTACTCAGGTGCAGGATCCTACGAGCAGTACTTC

D: NA
V: TRBV6-2/TRBV6-3
J: TRBJ1-1
size: NA
CDR3: CASSYPSQNTEAFF
DNA: TGTGCCAGCAGTTACCCGTCACAGAACACTGAAGCTTTCTTT

D: TRBD1
V: TRBV7-8
J: TRBJ2-7
size: NA
CDR3: CASSDSGTAKFYEQYF
DNA: TGTGCCAGCAGCGACTCCGGGACAGCCAAATTCTACGAGCAGTACTTC

D: NA
V: TRBV9
J: TRBJ1-2
size: NA
CDR3: CAGDQGIF
DNA: TGTGCCGGAGACCAGGGGATCTTC

D: TRBD1
V: TRBV7-9
J: TRBJ2-7
size: NA
CDR3: CASSLSMGQQAYEQYF
DNA: TGTGCCAGCAGCTTATCAATGGGACAGCAAGCCTACGAGCAGTACTTC

D: TRBD1
V: TRBV9
J: TRBJ1-1
size: NA
CDR3: CASSVLDRVAEAFF
DNA: TGTGCCAGCAGCGTCCTCGACAGGGTCGCTGAAGCTTTCTTT

D: NA
V: TRBV12-3/TRBV12-4
J: TRBJ1-1
size: once
CDR3: CASRTDRNTEAFF
DNA: TGTGCCAGCAGGACCGACAGGAACACTGAAGCTTTCTTT

D: NA
V: TRBV25-1
J: TRBJ2-3
size: NA
CDR3: CASSDGTDTQYF
DNA: TGTGCCAGCAGTGACGGCACAGATACGCAGTATTTT

D: NA
V: TRBV5-4
J: TRBJ2-7
size: NA
CDR3: CASSRLSGDYEQYF
DNA: TGTGCCAGCAGCCGTCTCAGCGGAGATTACGAGCAGTACTTC